What follows describes a single TCR beta chain. What antigen it recognizes has not been identified. The record has no base qualities; no much larger clone is one base away. Moderately to severely active disease, a Clinical Activity Score of at least 3, a NOSPECS grade of at least 4, and a duration under 3 months were present in ophthalmopathy patients. Exclusion was applied to patients with uncontrolled infections, other autoimmune diseases, pregnancy or lactation. Diagnoses were based on clinical symptoms, serum thyroxine and TRAb, thyroid ultrasound and orbital computed tomography. Ficoll-Paque density gradient centrifugation was used to isolate PBMCs from 10 ml of fresh peripheral blood. Total RNA was extracted using Trizol reagent, and RNA quality was assessed on an Agilent 2100 Bioanalyzer. TCR beta CDR3 regions were amplified from RNA transcripts. The first round of RT-PCR for the TCR CDR3 was performed with the HTBI primer set and the Qiagen OneStep RT-PCR kit. Libraries were constructed in a second round of multiplex PCR, after which size selection and purification were carried out. Paired-end sequencing of the libraries was performed with 100 bp reads on an Illumina HiSeq2000. The study's own analysis went as follows. SOAPnuke was used to process the raw data, removing reads that contained adapters or uncalled bases, had a mean Phred below 15, or lacked an exact match to the constant primer or identifier. High-quality paired reads were merged using COPE v1.2.5, and each unique nucleotide sequence was defined as a clonotype. MiTCR v1.1 was used to align the clonotypes against IMGT TRBV, TRBD and TRBJ reference segments. Only V-J combinations with frequency above 0.0001, covering 98% to 99.2% of repertoires, were analysed. A TCS score was defined as the ratio of F50 (clonal expansion) to E x V (chaos), with BLOSUM62-based TCRdist applied between CDR3 peptides within each V-J. Welch's t-statistics and random forest reduced some 510 V-J features to 10 to 15, which were used in a naive Bayes classifier (R e1071). TCRdb trimmed public reads at Q25 via fastp, called clones via MiXCR and kept in-frame beta chains. Each CDR3 protein appears once, grouped with its most common genes and DNA. TCRdb, rather than the study authors, made the V and J calls. In all, the sample holds approximately 570,000 distinct CDR3 sequences, and nearly 20% of those were seen once. The ten largest clonotypes hold roughly 44% of the sample.

The data originate from a study of T cells in Graves' hyperthyroidism and ophthalmopathy (dated by TCRdb to between 2018 and 2021). Notes on the research overall: Peripheral blood was sampled at the time of initial diagnosis, prior to any treatment. In six Graves' hyperthyroidism patients, the study also compared T-cell repertoires from thyroid tissue with T-cell repertoires from blood. The approximately 90 discovery patients were randomly split 7:3 into training and test sets. To identify TCR V-J signatures that set the groups apart, the researchers used a discovery cohort of 90 to 100 patients, made up of about 44 with Graves' ophthalmopathy and some 58 with stable Graves' hyperthyroidism. The paper describes TCR Vbeta CDR3 sequencing of about 140 peripheral blood samples, made up of 43 ophthalmopathy patients, around 73 hyperthyroidism patients and 17 progressor patients. Once sampling was done, hyperthyroidism patients were given methimazole at a starting dose of 30 mg daily, whereas ophthalmopathy patients were given high-dose intravenous methylprednisolone. Prospective prediction of ophthalmopathy was tested in an independent validation cohort consisting of roughly 20 hyperthyroidism patients and approximately 16 patients who later progressed to ophthalmopathy. Beyond this particular receptor, the publication reports: No statistical method was used to set the sample size in advance, and investigators knew the group allocation. Blood samples also contained most of the expanded thyroid clonotypes (frequency above 0.001), which suggests that blood repertoires may reflect thyroid immune responses. In cross-validation, a model built on a 13 V-J signature told ophthalmopathy apart from stable hyperthyroidism with approximately 90% sensitivity and about 81% specificity, and in testing the same model reached 80%/75%. During validation, the model predicted progression to ophthalmopathy a median of around 7 months ahead of onset, with almost 71% sensitivity and 72.22% specificity.

V sheds 6 bases and J sheds 1 base, leaving 12 bases between their ends. The cysteine opens and the phenylalanine closes a CDR3 of 14 amino acids. Only the CDR3 region is kept as DNA, spanning 42 bases read in frame from base 1. In this chain, TRBV12-3 or TRBV12-4 is recombined with TRBJ2-5; tentative D gene TRBD1, with 5 bases matching. The TCR comes from a man aged 35 to 55 with Graves' ophthalmopathy. Sequenced material: blood. The sequenced DNA is TGTGCCAGCAGCCCAGGGAAGTTCCAAGAGACCCAGTACTTC. The encoded protein is CASSPGKFQETQYF.